The clone carrying this TCR beta chain was detected a few times. The data were taken from a study of T cells after yellow fever vaccination. On the study more broadly: Any fraction with a low cell number was prepared using SMART-Seq v4 Ultra Low Input.

TCRdb re-derived calls from the 5' RACE reads in MiXCR, one entry per CDR3 protein. The sample yields hundreds of thousands of distinct CDR3 sequences, about 9.9% seen once. Germline values: CDR1 SEHNR, CDR2 FQNEAQ (reference sequence). The CDR3 consists of 15 residues. With V trimmed by 3 bases and J by 5 bases, 4 bases remained unmatched. The sample in question was PBMCs, obtained on the day of the first yellow fever vaccination. The origin of this receptor is a man aged 18 to 30 who received the YFV17D yellow fever vaccine. This chain uses TRBV7-9 with TRBJ2-5, with 12 bases identical to TRBD1. The CDR3 coding sequence is TGTGCCAGCAGCTTCGGGACAGGGGGCGGTGAGACCCAGTACTTC. This gives the protein CASSFGTGGGETQYF. Variable domain in full (rest from reference TRBV7-9 and TRBJ2-5): DTGVSQNPRHKITKRGQNVTFRCDPISEHNRLYWYRQTLGQGPEFLTYFQNEAQLEKSRLLSDRFSAERPKGSFSTLEIQRTEQGDSAMYLCASSFGTGGGETQYFGPGTRLLVL.